These T cell receptor beta chains were read from a single sample in a study of shared clonotypes between healthy human individuals. Measured with immunoSEQ multiplex PCR; TCRdb has only the in-frame clones, and not every one. Of about 820,000 clones in the sample, over 90% were seen once. Sequences were obtained from naive CD8+ T cells sorted from blood. Every receptor here comes from a man under 40 in good health. Both conserved end residues are part of each CDR3. Fields, in order: V gene, J gene, clone size, D gene, CDR3 DNA, CDR3 protein. The D gene is left open where the match is weak. Clone size is given for some rows only: seen once, a few or many times, or a class if the clone is expanded.

v_gene: TRBV4-3
j_gene: TRBJ2-1
abundance: few
d_gene: NA
CDR3nt: TGCGCCAGCAGCGAGCGCGTGGGAAATGAGCAGTTCTTC
CDR3aa: CASSERVGNEQFF

v_gene: TRBV7-9
j_gene: TRBJ2-7
abundance: NA
d_gene: NA
CDR3nt: TGTGCCAGCAGCAACTTCTGGGGCCAGGAGGACGAGCAGTACTTC
CDR3aa: CASSNFWGQEDEQYF

v_gene: TRBV10-3
j_gene: TRBJ2-2
abundance: NA
d_gene: TRBD1
CDR3nt: TGTGCCACCAAAGGGGGACAGGGAACCGGGGAGCTGTTTTTT
CDR3aa: CATKGGQGTGELFF

v_gene: TRBV19
j_gene: TRBJ2-3
abundance: NA
d_gene: TRBD2
CDR3nt: TGTGCCAGTAGTATAGGGCGGCGGGAGCGCCCCACAGATACGCAGTATTTT
CDR3aa: CASSIGRRERPTDTQYF

v_gene: TRBV6-1
j_gene: TRBJ2-7
abundance: NA
d_gene: NA
CDR3nt: TGTGCCAGCTCTCAGGGGTGGGACGAGCAGTACTTC
CDR3aa: CASSQGWDEQYF

v_gene: TRBV27
j_gene: TRBJ2-3
abundance: NA
d_gene: TRBD1
CDR3nt: TGTGCCAGCAGTTTATACCCACCCGCGACAGGGCTCACAGATACGCAGTATTTT
CDR3aa: CASSLYPPATGLTDTQYF

v_gene: TRBV28
j_gene: TRBJ2-7
abundance: NA
d_gene: TRBD1
CDR3nt: TGTGCCAGCAGTTACTGGACAGGGGACGAGCAGTACTTC
CDR3aa: CASSYWTGDEQYF

v_gene: TRBV7-4
j_gene: TRBJ2-7
abundance: NA
d_gene: TRBD1
CDR3nt: TGTGCCAGCAGCTCAACGACAGGGGCCGAAGTAGAGCAGTACTTC
CDR3aa: CASSSTTGAEVEQYF

v_gene: TRBV15
j_gene: TRBJ2-2
abundance: NA
d_gene: TRBD2
CDR3nt: TGTGCCACCAGCAGACGCGGGGGGAACACCGGGGAGCTGTTTTTT
CDR3aa: CATSRRGGNTGELFF

v_gene: TRBV9
j_gene: TRBJ2-2
abundance: NA
d_gene: TRBD2
CDR3nt: TGTGCCAGCGCCGACGACCCGTCCGGACTAGCGGGAGATACCGGGGAGCTGTTTTTT
CDR3aa: CASADDPSGLAGDTGELFF

v_gene: TRBV28
j_gene: TRBJ2-7
abundance: NA
d_gene: NA
CDR3nt: TGTGCCAGCAGCCTTAGCGGCAACACACCTTACGAGCAGTACTTC
CDR3aa: CASSLSGNTPYEQYF

v_gene: TRBV15
j_gene: TRBJ2-1
abundance: NA
d_gene: TRBD2
CDR3nt: TGTGCCACCAGGGGACTAGCGGGTCCTTGGCAGGGCAATGAGCAGTTCTTC
CDR3aa: CATRGLAGPWQGNEQFF

v_gene: TRBV11-2
j_gene: TRBJ2-2
abundance: NA
d_gene: TRBD2
CDR3nt: TGTGCCAGCAGACTTGGACTAGCGGGCTTGACCGGGGAGCTGTTTTTT
CDR3aa: CASRLGLAGLTGELFF

v_gene: TRBV10-3
j_gene: TRBJ1-1
abundance: few
d_gene: NA
CDR3nt: TGTGCCATCAGACAGGGAAACACTGAAGCTTTCTTT
CDR3aa: CAIRQGNTEAFF

v_gene: TRBV27
j_gene: TRBJ1-2
abundance: NA
d_gene: NA
CDR3nt: TGTGCCAGCAGCCCCACCGGGAGTAACTATGGCTACACCTTC
CDR3aa: CASSPTGSNYGYTF

v_gene: TRBV7-9
j_gene: TRBJ2-3
abundance: NA
d_gene: TRBD2
CDR3nt: TGTGCCAGCAGCCCGAGGGGACTAGACGGAAATACGCAGTATTTT
CDR3aa: CASSPRGLDGNTQYF

v_gene: TRBV27
j_gene: TRBJ2-7
abundance: NA
d_gene: NA
CDR3nt: TGTGCCAGCGGGGCTGGGGTTCTACCCTACGAGCAGTACTTC
CDR3aa: CASGAGVLPYEQYF

v_gene: TRBV29-1
j_gene: TRBJ1-2
abundance: few
d_gene: NA
CDR3nt: TGCAGCGCCGACAGGTCCGGATGGACCTTC
CDR3aa: CSADRSGWTF

v_gene: TRBV7-2
j_gene: TRBJ2-7
abundance: NA
d_gene: TRBD1
CDR3nt: TGTGCCAGCAGCTTCCGACAGGGGACCTCCTACGAGCAGTACTTC
CDR3aa: CASSFRQGTSYEQYF

v_gene: TRBV29-1
j_gene: TRBJ2-7
abundance: NA
d_gene: TRBD1
CDR3nt: TGCAGCACAGGGGGCGCAGGCTACGAGCAGTACTTC
CDR3aa: CSTGGAGYEQYF

v_gene: TRBV2
j_gene: TRBJ2-7
abundance: NA
d_gene: NA
CDR3nt: TGTGCCAGCAGGGGGGGAGGCTACGAGCAGTACTTC
CDR3aa: CASRGGGYEQYF

v_gene: TRBV9
j_gene: TRBJ1-3
abundance: once
d_gene: NA
CDR3nt: TGTGCCAGCAGCGGTCCCCGGGACACCTCTGGAAACACCATATATTTT
CDR3aa: CASSGPRDTSGNTIYF

v_gene: TRBV6-5
j_gene: TRBJ2-7
abundance: NA
d_gene: NA
CDR3nt: TGTGCCAGCAGTTGGGGGACATCTTACGAGCAGTACTTC
CDR3aa: CASSWGTSYEQYF

v_gene: TRBV7-6
j_gene: TRBJ2-1
abundance: NA
d_gene: NA
CDR3nt: TGTGCCAGCAGCTTAAAATTGGAGGGGACAGAACAACCGGATGAGCAGTTCTTC
CDR3aa: CASSLKLEGTEQPDEQFF

v_gene: TRBV4-1
j_gene: TRBJ2-7
abundance: NA
d_gene: TRBD1
CDR3nt: TGCGCCAGCAGCCAAGTGCCGGTCGGGGACAGGGGTTACGAGCAGTACTTC
CDR3aa: CASSQVPVGDRGYEQYF

v_gene: TRBV7-9
j_gene: TRBJ2-3
abundance: NA
d_gene: NA
CDR3nt: TGTGCCAGCAGCTCGATGGGCACCCCACCTACGCAGTATTTT
CDR3aa: CASSSMGTPPTQYF

v_gene: TRBV4-1
j_gene: TRBJ1-1
abundance: NA
d_gene: NA
CDR3nt: TGCGCCAGCAGCCAAGCCCCCACCGGTCGGGGGCTGAACACTGAAGCTTTCTTT
CDR3aa: CASSQAPTGRGLNTEAFF

v_gene: TRBV13
j_gene: TRBJ2-7
abundance: NA
d_gene: TRBD2
CDR3nt: TGTGCCAGTGACGGGGGACTAGCTGGGGACGAGCAGTACTTC
CDR3aa: CASDGGLAGDEQYF

v_gene: TRBV27
j_gene: TRBJ2-3
abundance: NA
d_gene: NA
CDR3nt: TGTGCCAGCAGGCCCCTTCCCGGGAGCGCAGATACGCAGTATTTT
CDR3aa: CASRPLPGSADTQYF

v_gene: TRBV15
j_gene: TRBJ2-1
abundance: NA
d_gene: NA
CDR3nt: TGTGCCACCAGCAGAGATGGAGGTAGTAGACCCTACAATGAGCAGTTCTTC
CDR3aa: CATSRDGGSRPYNEQFF

v_gene: TRBV27
j_gene: TRBJ2-7
abundance: NA
d_gene: NA
CDR3nt: TGTGCCAGCAGTTTACAGGGCTACTCCTACGAGCAGTACTTC
CDR3aa: CASSLQGYSYEQYF

v_gene: TRBV15
j_gene: TRBJ1-5
abundance: NA
d_gene: NA
CDR3nt: TGTGCCACCAGCAGAGATCCGGGGTACAATCAGCCCCAGCATTTT
CDR3aa: CATSRDPGYNQPQHF

v_gene: TRBV7-6
j_gene: TRBJ1-3
abundance: NA
d_gene: NA
CDR3nt: TGTGCCAGCAGCTCTAAACATACCCAACAGGGCTCTGGAAACACCATATATTTT
CDR3aa: CASSSKHTQQGSGNTIYF

v_gene: TRBV28
j_gene: TRBJ1-5
abundance: NA
d_gene: NA
CDR3nt: TGTGCCAGCAGACGGACAGCGTCCAATCAGCCCCAGCATTTT
CDR3aa: CASRRTASNQPQHF

v_gene: TRBV29-1
j_gene: TRBJ2-1
abundance: NA
d_gene: NA
CDR3nt: TGCAGCGTTGAAGGCAACTACAATGAGCAGTTCTTC
CDR3aa: CSVEGNYNEQFF

v_gene: TRBV11-2
j_gene: TRBJ1-3
abundance: NA
d_gene: TRBD1
CDR3nt: TGTGCCGGGTCGACAGGGGCCAGCTCTGGAAACACCATATATTTT
CDR3aa: CAGSTGASSGNTIYF

v_gene: TRBV5-1
j_gene: TRBJ2-2
abundance: NA
d_gene: NA
CDR3nt: TGCGCCAGCACCCCAGATGGGAACACCGGGGAGCTGTTTTTT
CDR3aa: CASTPDGNTGELFF

v_gene: TRBV10-2
j_gene: TRBJ2-7
abundance: NA
d_gene: NA
CDR3nt: TGCGCCAGCAGTGAGTCGGATGGGGGATACGAGCAGTACTTC
CDR3aa: CASSESDGGYEQYF

v_gene: TRBV7-8
j_gene: TRBJ1-2
abundance: NA
d_gene: NA
CDR3nt: TGTGCCAGCAGCTTAGAAGGGGGGCCCAACTATGGCTACACCTTC
CDR3aa: CASSLEGGPNYGYTF

v_gene: TRBV4-1
j_gene: TRBJ2-5
abundance: NA
d_gene: NA
CDR3nt: TGCGCCAGCAGCACTCTCCCTCATCCGCAAGAGACCCAGTACTTC
CDR3aa: CASSTLPHPQETQYF

v_gene: TRBV6-5
j_gene: TRBJ2-7
abundance: NA
d_gene: NA
CDR3nt: TGTGCCAGCAGCTTTTATCAGGGTGCTGGCGAGCAGTACTTC
CDR3aa: CASSFYQGAGEQYF

v_gene: TRBV2
j_gene: TRBJ2-4
abundance: NA
d_gene: NA
CDR3nt: TGTGCCAGCAGGGGCAGCGTAGACATTCAGTACTTC
CDR3aa: CASRGSVDIQYF

v_gene: TRBV27
j_gene: TRBJ2-2
abundance: NA
d_gene: TRBD2
CDR3nt: TGTGCCAGCAGCTTCTCCCGCGGACTAGCGGTATTCACCGGGGAGCTGTTTTTT
CDR3aa: CASSFSRGLAVFTGELFF

v_gene: TRBV7-3
j_gene: TRBJ2-2
abundance: NA
d_gene: NA
CDR3nt: TGTGCCAGCAGCTCCTTGGTGGCCGGGGAGCTGTTTTTT
CDR3aa: CASSSLVAGELFF

v_gene: TRBV7-8
j_gene: TRBJ2-7
abundance: NA
d_gene: NA
CDR3nt: TGTGCCAGCAGCTTAGCCGGCGCCGAATCCTTCTACGAGCAGTACTTC
CDR3aa: CASSLAGAESFYEQYF

v_gene: TRBV5-3
j_gene: TRBJ2-5
abundance: NA
d_gene: NA
CDR3nt: TGTGCCAGCAGCTTGGCGAGGGAGACCCAGTACTTC
CDR3aa: CASSLARETQYF